This T cell receptor (beta chain) was captured in a study of blood T cell repertoires in COVID-19. Study as a whole: The United States, Italy and Spain supplied acute and convalescent COVID-19 samples. From T cells, B-cell-depleted T cells, or PBMCs came the material, which was cDNA or gDNA.

Per the authors' pipeline: Quantification of nucleated cells was approximated via reference gene primer amplification. Profiled with immunoSEQ multiplex PCR; TCRdb holds only in-frame clones, not every one. Clone size and the V and J calls come from that table; the DNA yielded D and trimming. The sample includes roughly 160,000 clones, approximately 90% seen only once; the top ten take 2% to 2.5%. The CDR3 contains 15 residues. CDR1 and CDR2 from the germline V gene are SEHNR and FQNEAQ (reference sequence). V lost 5 bases and J 2 bases, leaving 12 bases between the germline ends. The chain uses TRBV7-9 and TRBJ1-4; TRBD1 is a possible D gene (5 bases). Material for sequencing was peripheral blood. This receptor was identified in a man aged 50 to 60 who had recovered from COVID-19. The CDR3: CASSQGLGTNEKLFF. Written as DNA, the CDR3 is TGTGCCAGCAGCCAGGGTCTGGGGACTAATGAAAAACTGTTTTTT.